This TCR beta chain appears in the sequencing data of a study of cytomegalovirus exposure and HLA in healthy donors. Study-wide findings and caveats: Available immune exposure information covered CMV serostatus only. Later, TCR association rates were found to vary by HLA locus, highest for DRB1 and lowest for HLA-C. Per published accounts, TCR beta sequences correctly predicted the HLA-A and HLA-B alleles of most subjects. In a later analysis, most CMV-associated TCR beta chains appeared HLA-restricted.

Germline V lookup: CDR1 SGHRS, CDR2 YFSETQ. This CDR3 contains 15 residues. V lost 0 bases and J lost 2; bases outside the gene matches: 5. Researchers ran the PCR with 60 Vbeta and 13 Jbeta primers. Assay used: immunoSEQ multiplex PCR; TCRdb lists only in-frame clones, some missing. The sample yields 150,000 or so clones, roughly four fifths seen once. Comment on this clone: The target antigen is unknown.

The clonotype originates from a male donor in good health and CMV-seropositive. Sequencing was done on a sample of PBMCs. The rearrangement links TRBV5-1 to TRBJ2-7; 7 positions agree with TRBD1. The CDR3 here is CASSLVTGFTYEQYF. The CDR3 nucleotides read TGCGCCAGCAGCTTGGTGACAGGGTTCACCTACGAGCAGTACTTC.